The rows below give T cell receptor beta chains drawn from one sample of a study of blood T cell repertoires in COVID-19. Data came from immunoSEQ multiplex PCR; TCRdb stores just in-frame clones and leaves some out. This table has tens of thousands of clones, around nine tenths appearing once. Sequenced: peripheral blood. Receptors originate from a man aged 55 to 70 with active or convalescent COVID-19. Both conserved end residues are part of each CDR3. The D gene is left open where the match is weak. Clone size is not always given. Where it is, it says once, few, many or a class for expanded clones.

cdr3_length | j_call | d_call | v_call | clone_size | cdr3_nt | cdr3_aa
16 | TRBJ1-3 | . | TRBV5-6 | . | TGTGCCAGCAGCCGGTGGGGTCAGGGATCTGGAAACACCATATATTTT | CASSRWGQGSGNTIYF
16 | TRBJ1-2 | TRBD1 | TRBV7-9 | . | TGTGCCAGCAGTACCGGGACAGGGGGACCTCAGTCTGGCTACACCTTC | CASSTGTGGPQSGYTF
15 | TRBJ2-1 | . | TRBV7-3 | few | TGTGCCAGCAGCTTAGTATATTCCTCCTACAATGAGCAGTTCTTC | CASSLVYSSYNEQFF
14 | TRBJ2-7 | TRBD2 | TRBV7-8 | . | TGTGCCAGCAGCACCGTCGGGGGGGGGTACGAGCAGTACTTC | CASSTVGGGYEQYF
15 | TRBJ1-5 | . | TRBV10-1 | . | TGCGCCAGCACCTTGACAGAGACTAGCAATCAGCCCCAGCATTTT | CASTLTETSNQPQHF
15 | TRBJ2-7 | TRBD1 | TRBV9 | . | TGTGCCAGCAGTCAGGGAGGACAGGGTAAAAACGAGCAGTACTTC | CASSQGGQGKNEQYF
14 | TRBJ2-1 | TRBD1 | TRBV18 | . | TGTGCCAGCTCACTCGACAGGGCCTACAATGAGCAGTTCTTC | CASSLDRAYNEQFF
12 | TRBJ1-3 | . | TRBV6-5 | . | TGTGCCACCCTATCCTCTGGAAACACCATATATTTT | CATLSSGNTIYF
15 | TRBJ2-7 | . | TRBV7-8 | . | TGTGCCAGCAGCCTGAACAGGGGGGGTTCCTACGAGCAGTACTTC | CASSLNRGGSYEQYF
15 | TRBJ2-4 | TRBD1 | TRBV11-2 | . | TGTGCCAGCAGCTTATCTGGACAGGGGAAAAACATTCAGTACTTC | CASSLSGQGKNIQYF
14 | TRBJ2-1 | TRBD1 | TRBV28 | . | TGTGCCAGCAGAGCCGGGACAGGGAGGAATGAGCAGTTCTTC | CASRAGTGRNEQFF
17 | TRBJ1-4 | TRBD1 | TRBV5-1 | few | TGCGCCAGCAGCTTGGACAGGGGGAGAGTTACTAATGAAAAACTGTTTTTT | CASSLDRGRVTNEKLFF
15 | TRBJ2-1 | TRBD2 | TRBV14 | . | TGTGCCAGCAGCCTAAGGGGACTAGCGGGTGGGGAGCAGTTCTTC | CASSLRGLAGGEQFF
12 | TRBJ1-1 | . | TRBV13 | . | TGTGCCAGCAGCTTCCCCTATTCGGAAGCTTTCTTT | CASSFPYSEAFF
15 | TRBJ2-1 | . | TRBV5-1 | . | TGCGCCAGCAGCCAATCGGACACTGCCTTCAATGAGCAGTTCTTC | CASSQSDTAFNEQFF
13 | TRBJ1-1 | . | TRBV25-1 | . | TGTGCCAGCAGTGAGTGGTCTCGGGGTGAAGCTTTCTTT | CASSEWSRGEAFF
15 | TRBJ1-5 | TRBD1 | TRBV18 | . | TGTGCCAGCTCACCAGGTACAGGGGGCCCTCAGCCCCAGCATTTT | CASSPGTGGPQPQHF
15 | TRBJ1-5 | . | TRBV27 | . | TGTGCCAGCACAGGAAAGGCAGATAGCAATCAGCCCCAGCATTTT | CASTGKADSNQPQHF
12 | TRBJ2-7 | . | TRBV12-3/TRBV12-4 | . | TGTGCCAGCACCCTCGGGGTTTACGAGCAGTACTTC | CASTLGVYEQYF
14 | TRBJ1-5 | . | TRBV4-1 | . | TGCGCCAGCAGCCACGAGGGTAGGACGCAGCCCCAGCATTTT | CASSHEGRTQPQHF
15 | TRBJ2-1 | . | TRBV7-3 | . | TGTGCCAGCAGCTTAGGCGCGGGCTCCTACAATGAGCAGTTCTTC | CASSLGAGSYNEQFF
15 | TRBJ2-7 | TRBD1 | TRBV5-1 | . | TGCGCCAGCAGCTCCGGGACAGGGCAACGCTACGAGCAGTACTTC | CASSSGTGQRYEQYF
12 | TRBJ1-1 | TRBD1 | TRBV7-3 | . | TGTGCCAGTCGGGACAGTAACACTGAAGCTTTCTTT | CASRDSNTEAFF
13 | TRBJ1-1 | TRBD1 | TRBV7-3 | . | TGTGCCAGCAGCTCGACAGGGCTGGCTGAAGCTTTCTTT | CASSSTGLAEAFF
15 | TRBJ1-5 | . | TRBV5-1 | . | TGCGCCAGCAGCTTGGGGACGGGACTCAATCAGCCCCAGCATTTT | CASSLGTGLNQPQHF
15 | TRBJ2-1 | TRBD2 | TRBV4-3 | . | TGCGCCAGCAGCCGGACTAGCGGTCCTTTGGATGAGCAGTTCTTC | CASSRTSGPLDEQFF
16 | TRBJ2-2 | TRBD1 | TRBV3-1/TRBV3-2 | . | TGTGCCAGCAGCCCCGCTGGGGACAGGGTTACCGGGGAGCTGTTTTTT | CASSPAGDRVTGELFF
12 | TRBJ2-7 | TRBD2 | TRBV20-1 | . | TGCAGTGCTAGTTCGGGGGGGCTCGAGCAGTACTTC | CSASSGGLEQYF
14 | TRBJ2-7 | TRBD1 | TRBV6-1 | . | TGTGCCAGCAGTGAGGGGACAGGACTTTACGAGCAGTACTTC | CASSEGTGLYEQYF
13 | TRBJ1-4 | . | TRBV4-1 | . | TGCGCCAGCAGCCAAGTATCAAGGGGGAAACTGTTTTTT | CASSQVSRGKLFF
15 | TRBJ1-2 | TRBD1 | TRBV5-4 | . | TGTGCCAGCAGCTCCGGGGGACAGGGGGACTATGGCTACACCTTC | CASSSGGQGDYGYTF
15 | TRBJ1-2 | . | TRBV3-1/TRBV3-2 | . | TGTGCCAGCAGCCAAGATCTCCGGGGATACTATGGCTACACCTTC | CASSQDLRGYYGYTF
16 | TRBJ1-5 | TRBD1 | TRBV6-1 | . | TGTGCCAGCAGTGAATGGGACAGGGGATATAATCAGCCCCAGCATTTT | CASSEWDRGYNQPQHF
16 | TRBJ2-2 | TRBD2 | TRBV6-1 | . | TGTGCCAGCAGTGATTTAGCGGGGGGCTTCACCGGGGAGCTGTTTTTT | CASSDLAGGFTGELFF
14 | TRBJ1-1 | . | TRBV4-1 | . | TGCGCCAGCAGCCAAGCCCAGGGAGGCACTGAAGCTTTCTTT | CASSQAQGGTEAFF
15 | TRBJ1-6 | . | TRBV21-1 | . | TGTGCCAGCAGTAACGGACGAACGCGGGATTCACCCCTCCACTTT | CASSNGRTRDSPLHF
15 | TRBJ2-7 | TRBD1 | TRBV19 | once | TGTGCCAGTAGTATAAGTTCCAGGGGGCTCTACGAGCAGTACTTC | CASSISSRGLYEQYF
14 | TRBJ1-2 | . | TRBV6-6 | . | TGTGCCAGCAGTTCCCCCGAACAGGGCAATGGCTACACCTTC | CASSSPEQGNGYTF
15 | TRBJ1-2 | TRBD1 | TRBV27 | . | TGTGCCAGCAGTTCCCCCAGGGGGCGGGGCTATGGCTACACCTTC | CASSSPRGRGYGYTF